What follows is one T cell receptor (beta chain) and its context. This specimen comes from a study of blood T cell repertoires in COVID-19. TCRdb keeps only in-frame clones here, not all; method: immunoSEQ multiplex PCR. The sample contains 200,000 to 250,000 clones, 75% to 90% of which appear only once. The J segment lost 2 bases and the V segment lost 6 bases, leaving 7 bases of the junction unmatched. CDR1 is SEHNR, CDR2 FQNEAQ, per germline (reference sequence). This CDR3 has 14 residues. The Seattle patients joined while their infection was active and were tracked longitudinally afterward. The TCR was taken from a woman older than 75 with COVID-19, enrolled during active disease. The chain uses TRBV7-9 and TRBJ2-7; 7 nucleotides line up with TRBD2. The sequencing sample was made of peripheral blood. CDR3 nucleotides: TGTGCCAGCAGGACGGGGGGAGCCACCTACGAGCAGTACTTC. Translated: CASRTGGATYEQYF.